This entry features one T cell receptor (beta chain) sequence. Original data processing: Cell counts per sample came from amplifying reference gene primers. Sequencing used immunoSEQ multiplex PCR; TCRdb keeps in-frame clones, though not all of them. Clone size and V and J calls were adopted from that table, with D and trimming inferred from the DNA. This table holds some 180,000 clones, roughly nine tenths found once. The CDR3 has 17 amino acids. This specimen belongs to a study of blood T cell repertoires in COVID-19. Overall study: Sites across the United States, Italy and Spain contributed samples from acute and convalescent COVID-19. From T cells, B-cell-depleted T cells, or PBMCs came the material, which was cDNA or gDNA.

This TCR came from a man in his 70s with active or convalescent COVID-19. Sequenced sample: peripheral blood. The chain uses TRBV1 and TRBJ2-3; TRBD2 was called by the table and not checked on the DNA. TRBV1 is assigned pseudogene status. Here the CDR3 DNA reads TGCACCAGCAGCCCGCGGGCTATCGAAACTAGCACAGATACGCAGTATTTT. Its protein product is CTSSPRAIETSTDTQYF.